This note documents a single TCR beta chain sequence. Its antigen is undetermined. The sample comes from a study of T-cell reconstitution after alpha-beta-depleted transplantation in children. Regarding the study as a whole: From newly produced T cells came most of the T-cell counts and diversity one year after transplant. About two months after transplant, alpha-beta T cells reportedly came from several hundred expanded graft clones.

Germline V gene data show CDR1 as DFQATT and CDR2 as SNEGSKA (reference sequence). There are 15 residues in the CDR3. Trimming took 7 bases from V and 6 from J, leaving 21 bases between them. Unique molecular identifiers were used in preparing the TCRbeta library. TCRdb independently ran MiXCR on the PCR reads; one entry per CDR3 protein. The table shows under 850,000 distinct CDR3 sequences, with around 14% occurring only once. This receptor was taken from a girl aged 2-9 years with congenital amegakaryocytic thrombocytopenia, due to receive a stem cell transplant. Here the sequenced sample was PBMCs, taken before TCRalphabeta/CD19-depleted stem cell transplant. The V gene is TRBV20-1, the J gene TRBJ2-2, with D possibly matching TRBD2 (8 bases). In DNA form, the CDR3 reads TGCAGTGTATTCGAGGGACTAGGGGGCTCCGGGGAGCTGTTTTTT. It is translated as CSVFEGLGGSGELFF.